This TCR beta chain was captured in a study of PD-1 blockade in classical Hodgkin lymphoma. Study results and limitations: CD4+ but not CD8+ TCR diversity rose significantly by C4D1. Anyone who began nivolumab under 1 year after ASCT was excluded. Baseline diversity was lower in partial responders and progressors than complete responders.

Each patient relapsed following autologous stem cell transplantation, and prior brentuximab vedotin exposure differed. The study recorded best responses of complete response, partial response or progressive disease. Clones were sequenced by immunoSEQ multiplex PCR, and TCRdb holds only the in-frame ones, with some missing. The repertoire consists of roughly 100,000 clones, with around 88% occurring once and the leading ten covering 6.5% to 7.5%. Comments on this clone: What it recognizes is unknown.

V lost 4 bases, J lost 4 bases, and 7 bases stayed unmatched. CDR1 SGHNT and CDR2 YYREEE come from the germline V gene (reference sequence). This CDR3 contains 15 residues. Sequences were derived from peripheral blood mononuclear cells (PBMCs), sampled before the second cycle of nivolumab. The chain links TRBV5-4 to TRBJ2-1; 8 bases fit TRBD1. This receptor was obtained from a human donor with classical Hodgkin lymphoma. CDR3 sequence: CASSTDRGPYNEQFF. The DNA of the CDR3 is TGTGCCAGCAGCACCGACAGGGGCCCTTACAATGAGCAGTTCTTC.